This T cell receptor beta chain was obtained from a study of blood T cells in healthy people across ages. Study information: Template switching captured about one barcoded beta molecule per two T cells.

The use of a sample-barcoded 5' primer and a J-beta primer mix characterized a second PCR of roughly 6 to 12 cycles. Every single cDNA molecule received a tag from a template-switch adaptor with 12 random nucleotides. Every individual sample yielded 3 million or more paired-end reads (each containing CDR3). TCRdb redid the calling of the 5' RACE reads with MiXCR, one entry per CDR3 protein. The data contain 600,000 to 650,000 distinct CDR3 sequences, approximately 50% of them singletons. V gave up 8 bases and J gave up 5 bases; unmatched junction bases: 6. The CDR3 runs 12 residues. The germline gives CDR1 SNHLY, CDR2 FYNNEI. Total RNA was isolated from each sample in quantities of at least 6 micrograms.

The source is a man aged 60 to 75 in good health. Input material: blood. The chain employs TRBV2 and TRBJ2-7, with 7 bases aligning to TRBD2. CDR3 amino acids: CASHTGGNEQYF. CDR3 bases: TGTGCCAGCCACACCGGGGGGAACGAGCAGTACTTC.